This TCR beta chain stems from a study of cytomegalovirus exposure and HLA in healthy donors (dated by TCRdb to 2016 to 2017). Broadly, across the study: In an earlier analysis of around 540 of the donors, 250 to 300 Gb of sequence data and 90 million to 130 million unique TCR beta sequences from 150 million to 200 million T cells were reported. Donor age, sex, ethnicity and CMV serostatus were compiled together with the repertoire data. In an earlier analysis of about 590 of the donors, high-throughput TCR beta sequencing was used to judge whether each TCR beta V gene segment behaved as functional or pseudogenic. The study used immunosequencing to profile the T cell repertoires of approximately 630 subjects and linked those repertoires to cytomegalovirus serostatus. Class I and class II HLA loci were covered by the typing at four-digit resolution. A few DR-DQ haplotypes were treated as single units for association and clustering because of strong linkage in the cohort. To predict cytomegalovirus infection status, the study brought together high-throughput TCR immunosequencing, statistical association of individual TCRs with disease status, and machine learning. An early release covering over 500 HLA-typed donors comprised about 300 gigabases of sequencing data and roughly 85 million unique TCR sequences. Every repertoire in the discovery cohort had been generated on one and the same sequencing platform. The aim of the study was to test whether cataloging public T cell receptors could identify signatures of past pathogen exposure. In a later genetic analysis, genome-wide SNP genotypes for about three fifths of the roughly 670 donors were used, and that subset was treated as a discovery cohort. Among about 390 genotyped donors of the cohort, an average of approximately 240,000 unique TCR beta nucleotide sequences were sequenced per donor, roughly 18% of them non-productive. In a later analysis, previously published TCR beta repertoires from several hundred donors were re-analyzed and high-resolution HLA genotyping was added so that TCR occurrence patterns could be studied. In addition to the first cohort of 666 subjects, a separate validation cohort of under 150 different subjects was used. Typing coverage varied by locus: about 629-630 donors for A, B, C, DRB1 and DQB1; approximately 560 for DQA1; some 610 for DPA1; around 450 for DPB1. Of the roughly 400 genotyped donors, around 81% fell in the genetic ancestry cluster associated with self-reported Caucasian donors. Rather than drawing on any new phenotypic data, the later analysis identified candidate immune exposures from TCR beta sequences and the way those sequences occurred across donors.

The library came from the immunoSEQ multiplex PCR assay. For the multiplex PCR, a mixture combining 60 forward primers for TCR Vbeta segments and 13 reverse primers for TCR Jbeta segments was used. The CDR3 region of rearranged TCR beta genes was amplified from genomic DNA with a multiplex PCR assay. The Illumina HiSeq System was used to sequence the amplified TCR beta libraries as 87-base-pair reads. The original methods were these. A later analysis counted about 80 million unique TCR beta chains across the roughly 700 repertoires, and 9.5 million to 11 million of these chains were shared by at least two donors. A nearest-neighbor algorithm error-corrected the raw reads and collapsed the reads into unique sequences, merging closely related sequences to remove PCR and sequencing errors. CDR3 sequences were aligned to IMGT reference sequences to assign V, D and J gene segments. Each retained sequence needed at least a six-nucleotide match to both a V gene segment and a J gene segment. Rearrangements were classified as productive when the CDR3 lacked stop codons and remained in frame with V and J, and all other rearrangements were classified as non-productive. Following IMGT convention, CDR3 was defined as the stretch from the second conserved V-encoded cysteine up to the conserved J-encoded phenylalanine. Sequences without an unambiguous match to a single V gene segment were excluded from the earlier analysis of about 600 of the donors. An earlier analysis of several hundred of the donors classified V segments as functional when productive rearrangements were above 56.7% and as segregating when the standard deviation between donors was above 5%. A statistical classification framework was built to diagnose cytomegalovirus status from the catalog of TCR beta chain sequences. In a later analysis, TCR nucleotide sequences were compared against IMGT/GENE-DB human TR gene sequences so that V and J genes could be assigned. In a later analysis, CDR3 sequences and most-parsimonious VDJ recombination scenarios were assigned using the TCRdist pipeline. In a later analysis, every TCR beta chain was defined by the combination of its CDR3 amino acid sequence and its V-gene family, and reads without a unique V-gene family were dropped. A later analysis removed several hundred highly shared, low-generation-probability nucleotide sequences to deal with suspected cross-contamination and a sequencing artifact. A later analysis calculated a clonal expansion index for each public chain from normalized within-repertoire ranks of inferred template counts. In a later analysis, generation probabilities were computed with a VDJ recombination model fitted to out-of-frame rearrangements, and the resulting probabilities were checked against IGoR. Hypergeometric tests were used in a later analysis to score TCR-TCR, TCR-HLA and TCR-CMV co-occurrence, with a repertoire-size bias correction applied to the TCR pairs. To estimate false discovery rates, a later analysis permuted the HLA or CMV assignments 20 times. A later analysis grouped co-occurring TCRs with DBSCAN, adding TCRdist sequence similarity when clustering within HLA-allele-positive subsets. For co-occurrence clustering, repertoires with fewer than 30,000 or more than 120,000 public chains were excluded, along with roughly 5 repertoires with anomalous nucleotide sharing. Entries here come from immuneACCESS through TCRdb and include only in-frame sequences with V and J called. Some clones fail to appear in such tables; in the studies checked, an unresolved V gene covers under half of the shortfall, and the cause of the remainder is unknown. That table furnishes V, J and clone size, whereas the DNA furnished D and trimming. The sample has 150,000 to 250,000 clones on record, around 78% of them singletons. Approximately 2% of the sample is held by the ten biggest clonotypes.

Broader findings and caveats from the paper: A cluster of highly shared sequence variants was judged likely to be a technical artifact of the sequencing pipeline. In a later analysis, most CMV-associated TCR beta chains were found to appear HLA-restricted, with HLA associations seemingly driven largely by CMV exposure. In a later analysis, HLA-associated TCR beta chains were found to be more clonally expanded and to have lower generation probabilities than equally common non-associated chains. It was suggested by the authors that the approach could potentially be generalized to other disease states and immunological phenotypes. Sequencing depth was assumed to be roughly uniform across donors in the presence/absence analyses, though that assumption may not hold. The classifier was reported to diagnose cytomegalovirus status with high specificity and sensitivity in both the original cohort and the validation cohort. Because counts were too low, roughly 18 rarely observed V segments, including chromosome 9 orphons, were left out of the earlier analysis of roughly 600 of the donors. Across donors, most TCR sequences were observed very rarely, whereas some public TCRs were present in many individuals. Because the 87-base-pair reads could not distinguish some IMGT-functional V segments, including TRBV6-2 and TRBV6-3, those segments were excluded. A later analysis associated some 17,000 TCR beta sequences with specific HLA alleles at a false discovery rate of 0.05. Correlated functional status among segregating V segments might be attributable to linkage disequilibrium, but an unknown experimental factor could not be ruled out. A later analysis found that TCR association rates varied across HLA loci, with DRB1 alleles showing the most associated TCRs and HLA-C alleles the fewest. When HLA alleles, especially DR and DQ, strongly co-occurred, TCR associations were difficult to assign to individual alleles. Three of the identified cytomegalovirus-associated TCR beta chains were confirmed in vitro to be specific for cytomegalovirus antigens. This cohort had only TCR beta chains sequenced, and the lack of alpha or paired-chain data limited which features could be detected. In an earlier analysis of approximately 590 of the donors, most TCR beta V segments appeared in productive rearrangements about 87% or about 30% of the time, broadly matching IMGT annotations. Immune exposure information for the cohort was limited to CMV serostatus. A total of fewer than 200 TCR beta chains were listed by the study as associated with cytomegalovirus. A further reported finding was that TCR beta sequences accurately predicted the HLA-A and HLA-B alleles for most subjects in the first cohort. In a later genetic analysis, fewer N-insertions in productive TCRs were reported among donors in an Asian-associated ancestry cluster than the roughly 640-donor mean. Several of the top co-occurrence clusters appeared to be linked to parvovirus B19, influenza, CMV and Epstein-Barr virus, according to a later analysis. HLA typing was unavailable for some donors at each locus, so association tests used only the typed subset. V-gene and J-gene trimming of TCR beta chains was associated with a missense DCLRE1C variant in a later genetic analysis, and the association was replicated in an independent cohort.

Comments on this clone: No antigen is known for it. No much larger clonotype is one base removed from it; base qualities were not supplied.

In total, 500 to 700 healthy bone marrow donors made up the cohort. Cohort members were all nominally healthy when sampled, although unrecorded immune exposures were likely present. The donor was CMV seronegative and belonged to the group of more than 300 seronegative cohort members. A peripheral blood sample was provided by each donor, and peripheral blood mononuclear cells were used for TCR beta sequencing. The Qiagen DNeasy Blood Extraction Kit was used to extract genomic DNA from the blood cell samples. The germline ends are 11 bases apart after V is trimmed by 1 base and J by 6 bases. The cysteine opens and the phenylalanine closes a CDR3 of 14 amino acids. Of the read, only the CDR3 DNA is kept; its 42 bases are in frame from base 1. The germline V gene sets CDR1 to SGHRS and CDR2 to YFSETQ.

This sequence uses TRBV5-1 and TRBJ2-1, and possibly TRBD1, on 5 matching bases. The sequenced material came from PBMCs. This sequence was found in a man aged 25 to 40 in good health and CMV-seronegative. The CDR3 region reads CASSLRGLVNEQFF. The DNA reads TGCGCCAGCAGCTTGAGGGGATTGGTCAATGAGCAGTTCTTC. Beyond the CDR3, the reference TRBV5-1 and TRBJ2-1 genes provide the residues; the full variable domain reads: KAGVTQTPRYLIKTRGQQVTLSCSPISGHRSVSWYQQTPGQGLQFLFEYFSETQRNKGNFPGRFSGRQFSNSRSEMNVSTLELGDSALYLCASSLRGLVNEQFFGPGTRLTVL.